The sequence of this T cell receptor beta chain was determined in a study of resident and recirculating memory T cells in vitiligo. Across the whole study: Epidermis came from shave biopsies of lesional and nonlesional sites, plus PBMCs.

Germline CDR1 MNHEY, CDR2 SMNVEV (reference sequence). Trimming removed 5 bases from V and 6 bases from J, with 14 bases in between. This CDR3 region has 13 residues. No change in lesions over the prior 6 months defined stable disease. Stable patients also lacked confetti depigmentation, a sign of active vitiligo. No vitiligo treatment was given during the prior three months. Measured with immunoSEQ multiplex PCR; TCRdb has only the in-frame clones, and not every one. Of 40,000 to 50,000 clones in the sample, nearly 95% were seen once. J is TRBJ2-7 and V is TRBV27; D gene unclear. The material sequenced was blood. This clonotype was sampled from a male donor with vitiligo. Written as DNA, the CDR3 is TGTGCCAGCAGTCACCCCTTGGTCGGCGAGCAGTACTTC. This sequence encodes CASSHPLVGEQYF.